The source of this T cell receptor beta chain is a study of graft-versus-host responses after intestinal transplantation. Sequenced by immunoSEQ multiplex PCR; TCRdb stores in-frame clones only, minus some. The sample lists 15,000 to 20,000 clones, around 35% occurring once. The plating included roughly 200,000 irradiated, violet-dye-labeled stimulator cells together with roughly 200,000 CFSE-labeled responder cells. The responders that had proliferated, CFSE-low CD3+CD4+ and CD3+CD8+ cells, were sorted after the reaction. V dropped 7 bases and J dropped 6 bases, with 25 bases sitting between them. Per the germline V gene, CDR1 is MNHNY and CDR2 is SVGAGI (reference sequence). The CDR3 contains 16 residues.

The chain carries TRBV6-6 and TRBJ2-7; tentative D call: TRBD1 (7 bases). The sequence was obtained from a human patient who was an organ donor for intestinal transplantation. Sample: alloreactive CD4+ T cells from a mixed lymphocyte reaction culture, taken before transplantation. Subset here: CFSE-low proliferating T cells sorted from approximately six-day pre-transplant mixed lymphocyte reaction (GvH or HvG direction). The CDR3 DNA reads as TGTGCCAGCACCAGCACGAAGGAACAGGGGAGGCGCGAGCAGTACTTC. It codes for CASTSTKEQGRREQYF.